Below, 5 T cell receptor beta chains from the same sample are listed, as sequenced in a study of blood T cell repertoires in COVID-19. The data were produced by immunoSEQ multiplex PCR, yet TCRdb's version contains in-frame clones alone and is incomplete. The sample records tens of thousands of clones, 84% being singletons. The material sequenced was peripheral blood. These TCRs come from a man aged 60-69 years with COVID-19, enrolled during active disease.

This clone was recorded once. The chain recombines TRBV19 with TRBJ1-1; D unresolved. Trimming pared 3 bases from V and 1 base from J, leaving 9 bases between. Germline CDR1 is LNHDA and CDR2 is SQIVND (reference sequence). The CDR3 spans 14 residues. The CDR3 region is CASSMLQWNTEAFF. CDR3 nucleotides: TGTGCCAGTAGTATGTTACAGTGGAACACTGAAGCTTTCTTT.

The chain recombines TRBV10-3 with TRBJ2-3, with TRBD1 matching 9 bases. J was trimmed by 2 bases and V by 4 bases; bases with no gene match: 10. This CDR3 comprises 17 residues. CDR1 ENHRY and CDR2 SYGVKD come from the germline V gene. The CDR3: CAISAGTGPLNTDTQYF. The CDR3 region has the DNA TGTGCCATCAGTGCAGGGACAGGGCCCCTGAACACAGATACGCAGTATTTT.

The V gene is TRBV7-9, the J gene TRBJ2-2; D perhaps matches TRBD1 (6 bases). Germline values: CDR1 SEHNR, CDR2 FQNEAQ (reference sequence). V lost 6 bases and J lost 1, with 15 bases in between. The CDR3 is 16 amino acids. The CDR3 is CASRRGQGKNTGELFF. The CDR3 DNA sequence: TGTGCCAGCAGGCGCGGGCAGGGGAAGAACACCGGGGAGCTGTTTTTT.

V gene TRBV5-1 combines with J gene TRBJ2-2, with a tentative D call TRBD2 (5 bases). This CDR3 comprises 15 residues. With 4 bases removed from V and 5 bases from J, the gap between germline ends came to 15 bases. Germline lookup yields CDR1 SGHRS and CDR2 YFSETQ. The CDR3 reads CASSPTPTGTGELFF. The CDR3 nucleotides read TGCGCCAGCAGCCCCACCCCTACGGGGACCGGGGAGCTGTTTTTT.

V usage is TRBV19 and J usage is TRBJ1-1; 10 positions match TRBD1. This CDR3 contains 16 residues. The V segment lost 5 bases and the J segment 5 bases; nucleotides outside the gene matches: 11. CDR1 is LNHDA and CDR2 is SQIVND in the germline V gene (reference sequence). The CDR3 region has the DNA TGTGCCAGTAGTCCCCGGACAGGGGGAGGTTGGACTGAAGCTTTCTTT. It codes for CASSPRTGGGWTEAFF.